Listed below are T cell receptor beta chains from one sample, sequenced in a study of blood T cell repertoires in COVID-19. Assay: immunoSEQ multiplex PCR; the TCRdb copy retains only in-frame clones and omits some. The sample holds about 57,000 clones, about four fifths seen once. Sequencing was performed on peripheral blood. These receptors were obtained from a woman between 55 and 75 years old with acute or convalescent COVID-19. CDR3s leave out the opening cysteine and the closing phenylalanine or tryptophan. Some rows mark clone size as missing; the rest say once, few, many or name a class of expanded clone.

>NA|TRBJ2-6|TRBV5-1
ASSFSGGSGANVLT
>NA|TRBJ1-1|TRBV18
ASSPLDSTYTEAF
>NA|TRBJ2-1|TRBV6-6
ASSYSAQGSNEQF
>NA|TRBJ1-1|TRBV3-1/TRBV3-2
ASSHQQGAEAF
>NA|TRBJ1-3|TRBV29-1
SVRRESGNTIY
>NA|TRBJ1-1|TRBV5-1
ASSLTGSTEAF
>NA|TRBJ2-7|TRBV27
ASSGGQGSPYEQY
>NA|TRBJ1-2|TRBV7-2
ASSLGQGGYT
>few|TRBJ1-4|TRBV6-5
ASRTGGNEKLF
>NA|TRBJ1-6|TRBV11-2
ASSLSNSGGAFNSPLH
>once|TRBJ1-2|TRBV19
ASSYRDNNYGYT
>NA|TRBJ2-1|TRBV11-2
ASNDRVLNNEQF
>few|TRBJ2-3|TRBV24-1
ATSENSGAYTDTQY
>few|TRBJ1-1|TRBV30
AWSPSQGEF
>NA|TRBJ1-2|TRBV7-8
ASSLGRGYT
>NA|TRBJ2-3|TRBV25-1
ASSEPGVTDTQY
>NA|TRBJ1-1|TRBV10-3
AISQQGAANTEAF
>NA|TRBJ1-2|TRBV15
ATSSNRGGVGNYGYT
>few|TRBJ1-1|TRBV19
ASSPRDRGLDEAF
>NA|TRBJ1-3|TRBV19
ASSDRSSGNTIY
>NA|TRBJ1-3|TRBV30
AWEEGNTIY
>NA|TRBJ2-6|TRBV3-1/TRBV3-2
ASRPKRAGANVLT
>once|TRBJ1-2|TRBV4-1
ASSQDFPGSYGYT
>NA|TRBJ1-5|TRBV6-6
ASTLGNQPQH
>NA|TRBJ1-6|TRBV10-3
AITQGVSSPLH
>NA|TRBJ1-4|TRBV14
ASSQLMGQGGEKLF
>NA|TRBJ1-2|TRBV7-2
ASSLERGGPNYGYT
>few|TRBJ2-7|TRBV7-9
ASSRTSYEQY
>NA|TRBJ1-2|TRBV6-1
ASSDQGAWGYT
>NA|TRBJ1-4|TRBV7-8
ASSLRRQGASTNEKLF
>NA|TRBJ2-7|TRBV3-1/TRBV3-2
ASRLSGHSYEQY
>NA|TRBJ1-4|TRBV12-3/TRBV12-4
ASSLVPGEKLF
>NA|TRBJ2-2|TRBV2
ASSLEGLDTGELF
>NA|TRBJ1-6|TRBV4-2
ASSQGEGVNSPLH
>few|TRBJ2-1|TRBV5-1
ASSLGGLHYNEQF
>NA|TRBJ2-5|TRBV7-8
ASSRGLSETQY
>NA|TRBJ2-7|TRBV6-2/TRBV6-3
ASSRATGGANPVEQY
>NA|TRBJ2-7|TRBV6-2/TRBV6-3
ASSYSGTGLSYEQY
>NA|TRBJ1-6|TRBV7-8
ASSRTAVGSPLH
>NA|TRBJ2-7|TRBV29-1
SARQGVYEQY
>NA|TRBJ2-7|TRBV4-1
ASSHLAEPYEQY
>NA|TRBJ1-4|TRBV10-3
ATRQGREKLF
>NA|TRBJ2-3|TRBV29-1
SVGSRRLDTDTQY